This T cell receptor (beta chain) was sequenced for a study of OX40 agonist ivuxolimab in advanced cancers. Some clones are missing from TCRdb's copy, which holds only in-frame ones; the method was immunoSEQ multiplex PCR. The table has about 64,000 clones, approximately 92% seen once; the top ten hold roughly an eighth. This TCR derives from an adult with an advanced solid tumor such as melanoma, head and neck, liver or kidney cancer. The sample consisted of CD4+ or CD8+ T cells sorted from blood, taken in a trial of the OX40 agonist ivuxolimab.

For the CDR3, the DNA is TGTGCCAGCAGTTTGACTAGCGGCTACGAGCAGTACTTC. Amino acid sequence: CASSLTSGYEQYF. V usage is TRBV27 and J usage is TRBJ2-7, with 9 bases aligning to TRBD2. The CDR3 contains 13 residues. Germline V gives CDR1 MNHEY, CDR2 SMNVEV (reference sequence). With 3 bases clipped from V and 3 bases from J, the junction kept 0 bases outside the gene matches.